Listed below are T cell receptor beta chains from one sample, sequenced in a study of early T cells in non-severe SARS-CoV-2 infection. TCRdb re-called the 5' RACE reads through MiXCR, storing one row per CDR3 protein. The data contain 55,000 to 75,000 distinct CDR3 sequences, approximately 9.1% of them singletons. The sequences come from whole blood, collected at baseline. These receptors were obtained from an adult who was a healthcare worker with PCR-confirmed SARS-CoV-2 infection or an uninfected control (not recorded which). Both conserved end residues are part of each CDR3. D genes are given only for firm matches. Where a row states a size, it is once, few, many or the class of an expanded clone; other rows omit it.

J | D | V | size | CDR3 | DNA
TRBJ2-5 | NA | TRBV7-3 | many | CASSLSSTETQYF | TGTGCCAGCAGCTTAAGCAGTACGGAGACCCAGTACTTC
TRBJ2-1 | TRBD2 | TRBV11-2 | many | CASSLSNLAGVEQFF | TGTGCCAGCAGCTTAAGTAATCTAGCGGGAGTTGAGCAGTTCTTC
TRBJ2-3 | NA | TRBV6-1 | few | CASSGGSSTDTQYF | TGTGCCAGCAGTGGCGGGTCAAGCACAGATACGCAGTATTTT
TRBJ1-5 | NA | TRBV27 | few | CASSARGVGNQPQHF | TGTGCCAGCAGTGCCCGCGGGGTAGGCAATCAGCCCCAGCATTTT
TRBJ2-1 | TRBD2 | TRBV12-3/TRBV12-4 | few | CASSSQTSPYYNEQFF | TGTGCCAGCAGTTCCCAGACTAGCCCCTACTACAATGAGCAGTTCTTC
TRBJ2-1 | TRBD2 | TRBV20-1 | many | CSAPTSGRTLNEQFF | TGCAGTGCTCCTACTAGCGGGAGAACATTGAATGAGCAGTTCTTC
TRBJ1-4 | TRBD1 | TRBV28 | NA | CASRRSPTGTNEKLFF | TGTGCCAGCAGGAGAAGCCCGACAGGGACTAATGAAAAACTGTTTTTT
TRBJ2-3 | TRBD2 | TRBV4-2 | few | CASSQGGLAGGTDTQYF | TGTGCCAGCAGCCAAGGCGGACTAGCGGGAGGCACAGATACGCAGTATTTT
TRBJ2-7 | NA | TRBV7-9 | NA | CASSSGRFSYEQYF | TGTGCCAGCAGCTCAGGACGGTTCTCCTACGAGCAGTACTTC
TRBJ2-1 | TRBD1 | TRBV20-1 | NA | CSADRGGSNEQFF | TGCAGTGCTGACAGGGGGGGAAGCAATGAGCAGTTCTTC
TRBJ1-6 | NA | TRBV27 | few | CASRERGANYNSPLHF | TGTGCCAGCCGCGAACGGGGGGCCAACTATAATTCACCCCTCCACTTT
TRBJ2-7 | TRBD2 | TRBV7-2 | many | CASSSSGTYEQYF | TGTGCCAGCAGCTCTAGCGGGACCTACGAGCAGTACTTC
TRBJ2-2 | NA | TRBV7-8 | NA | CASSLFTSRSTGELFF | TGTGCCAGCAGCTTATTTACCAGCAGGAGTACCGGGGAGCTGTTTTTT
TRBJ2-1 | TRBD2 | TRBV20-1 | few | CSAEPTSGDYNEQFF | TGCAGTGCTGAACCGACTAGCGGAGATTACAATGAGCAGTTCTTC
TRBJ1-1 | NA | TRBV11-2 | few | CATTWGRRMNTEAFF | TGTGCCACCACTTGGGGACGTCGGATGAACACTGAAGCTTTCTTT
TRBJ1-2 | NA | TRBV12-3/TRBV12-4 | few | CASSHSADDYGYTF | TGTGCCAGCAGTCATAGCGCGGACGACTATGGCTACACCTTC
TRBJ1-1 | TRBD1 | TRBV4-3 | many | CASSQEPDREGRTFF | TGCGCCAGCAGCCAGGAGCCCGACAGGGAAGGAAGAACTTTCTTT
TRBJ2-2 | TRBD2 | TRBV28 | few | CASTPRSGRTNTGELFF | TGTGCCAGCACTCCCCGGAGCGGGAGGACGAACACCGGGGAGCTGTTTTTT
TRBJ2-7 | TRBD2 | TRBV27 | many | CASSARTSGRGEQYF | TGTGCCAGCAGTGCCAGGACTAGCGGGAGGGGCGAGCAGTACTTC
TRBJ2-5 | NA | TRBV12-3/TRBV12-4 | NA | CASSLPHEGRWETQYF | TGTGCCAGCAGTTTACCACATGAGGGTCGTTGGGAGACCCAGTACTTC
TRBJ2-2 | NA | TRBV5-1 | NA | CASSTRPTGSLNTGELFF | TGCGCCAGCAGCACCCGACCGACCGGTAGCCTGAACACCGGGGAGCTGTTTTTT
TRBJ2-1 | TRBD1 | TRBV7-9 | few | CASSPGTGYNEQFF | TGTGCCAGCAGCCCCGGGACAGGTTACAATGAGCAGTTCTTC
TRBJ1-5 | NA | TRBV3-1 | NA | CASSQPGVNQPQHF | TGTGCCAGCAGCCAACCGGGGGTCAATCAGCCCCAGCATTTT
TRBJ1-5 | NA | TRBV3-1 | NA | CASSQDRPPNQPQHF | TGTGCCAGCAGCCAAGATCGTCCCCCAAATCAGCCCCAGCATTTT
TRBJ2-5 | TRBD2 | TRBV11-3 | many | CASSLGPLAGQETQYF | TGTGCCAGCAGCCTAGGGCCCCTAGCGGGACAAGAGACCCAGTACTTC
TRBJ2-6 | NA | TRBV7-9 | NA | CASSYLGPGANVLTF | TGTGCCAGCAGCTATCTAGGACCCGGGGCCAACGTCCTGACTTTC
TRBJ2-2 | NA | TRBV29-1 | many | CSVASQNTGELFF | TGCAGCGTTGCGAGTCAGAACACCGGGGAGCTGTTTTTT
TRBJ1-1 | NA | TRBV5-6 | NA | CASSLRDGTEAFF | TGTGCCAGCAGCTTGAGGGATGGCACTGAAGCTTTCTTT
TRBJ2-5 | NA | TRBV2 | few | CASSVNSQLQETQYF | TGTGCCAGCAGTGTAAATAGTCAGCTCCAAGAGACCCAGTACTTC